Following are 15 T cell receptor beta chains from one sample sequenced in a study of blood T cell repertoires in COVID-19. The data were produced by immunoSEQ multiplex PCR, yet TCRdb's version contains in-frame clones alone and is incomplete. The table includes under 250,000 clones, around nine tenths detected once. Specimen: peripheral blood. The receptor set was obtained from a man in his 60s who had recovered from COVID-19.

The rearrangement uses TRBV19 and TRBJ2-7; tentatively, D is TRBD2 (5 bases). The germline V gene encodes CDR1 LNHDA and CDR2 SQIVND (reference sequence). There are 14 residues in the CDR3. V lost 5 bases, J lost 4 bases, and 15 bases lay in between. CDR3 residues: CASSPSGLPYEQYF. The CDR3 DNA is TGTGCCAGTAGTCCCTCGGGGTTGCCGTACGAGCAGTACTTC.

This clone was seen just once. J is TRBJ2-3 and V is TRBV10-1; D may be TRBD1 (5 bases). This CDR3 comprises 19 residues. CDR1 is WNHNN, CDR2 SYGVQD, per germline (reference sequence). V lost 1 base and J lost 6, with 26 bases in between. The CDR3 is CASSEWTPRSDPGRDTQYF. The CDR3 DNA follows: TGCGCCAGCAGTGAGTGGACCCCTCGATCCGATCCAGGGCGGGATACGCAGTATTTT.

The genes are TRBV20-1 and TRBJ2-2; D may be TRBD1 (5 bases). V lost 3 bases and J lost 0, with 14 bases in between. The germline V gene encodes CDR1 DFQATT and CDR2 SNEGSKA (reference sequence). The CDR3 has 16 amino acids. The CDR3 region is CSASPFDSPNTGELFF. CDR3 nucleotide sequence: TGCAGTGCTAGTCCTTTCGACAGCCCGAACACCGGGGAGCTGTTTTTT.

This clone was observed a handful of times. This chain links TRBV19 with TRBJ1-1; unclear D gene. The CDR3 sequence is 15 residues long. The germline gives CDR1 LNHDA, CDR2 SQIVND (reference sequence). The V end was cut by 7 bases, the J end by 0 bases, with 15 bases between. The CDR3 region has the DNA TGTGCCAGTACTCCCTCGACACCCATGAACACTGAAGCTTTCTTT. Translated: CASTPSTPMNTEAFF.

The chain recombines TRBV4-2 with TRBJ2-7; 9 bases align to TRBD1. Germline CDR1 LGHNA, CDR2 YNFKEQ. V shed 2 bases and J 3 bases; nucleotides not matched to a gene: 5. The CDR3 is 15 amino acids. CDR3 nucleotides: TGTGCCAGCAGCCAACAAACGACAGGGGGCTACGAGCAGTACTTC. Its translation is CASSQQTTGGYEQYF.

This rearrangement joins TRBV7-2 to TRBJ2-3, with TRBD1 identical over 9 bases. This CDR3 is 15 amino acids long. Trimming took 7 bases from V and 1 from J; bases not matched to a gene: 6. CDR1 is SGHTA, CDR2 FQGNSA, per germline. The CDR3 DNA follows: TGTGCCAGCACCCAAAACAGGGGGCGCACAGATACGCAGTATTTT. Translation gives CASTQNRGRTDTQYF.

J is TRBJ1-2 and V is TRBV7-3, with D maybe TRBD1 (6 bases). Germline V gene data show CDR1 as SGHTA and CDR2 as FQGTGA. The CDR3 sequence is 13 residues long. Between the trimmed V and J ends, which lost 1 base and 8 bases, there was a span of 11 bases. The CDR3 loop reads CASSLRNGQGYTF. The CDR3 coding sequence is TGTGCCAGCAGCTTAAGAAACGGACAGGGCTACACCTTC.

The rearrangement uses TRBV19 and TRBJ2-3; no reliable D call. The CDR3 is made up of 14 amino acids. CDR1 is LNHDA, CDR2 SQIVND, per germline (reference sequence). Trimming took off 6 bases at V and 0 bases at J, with 10 bases between the two ends. The CDR3 nucleotides are TGTGCCAGTAGCTGGGCCACTAGCACAGATACGCAGTATTTT. Protein sequence: CASSWATSTDTQYF.

The gene calls are TRBV6-5 and TRBJ1-1; D call uncertain. This CDR3 contains 14 residues. Deletions cut 10 bases from V and 1 base from J, with 16 bases between. Germline-derived CDR1 and CDR2 are MNHEY and SVGAGI. CDR3 sequence reads: CATHWVYRNTEAFF. The CDR3 nucleotides are TGTGCCACCCATTGGGTCTACAGGAACACTGAAGCTTTCTTT.

The chain uses TRBV5-1 and TRBJ2-3; D possibly corresponds to TRBD1 (6 bases). V was cut by 0 bases and J by 2 bases, with 10 bases left in between. Germline loops: CDR1 SGHRS, CDR2 YFSETQ. This CDR3 contains 15 residues. CDR3 DNA: TGCGCCAGCAGCTTGGGGGACACTAACACAGATACGCAGTATTTT. This sequence encodes CASSLGDTNTDTQYF.

This chain links TRBV7-9 with TRBJ2-3; possibly TRBD2 for D (7 bases). The CDR3 has 14 residues. Germline V gene sequence: CDR1 SEHNR, CDR2 FQNEAQ (reference sequence). Deletions cut 5 bases from V and 9 bases from J, with 18 bases between. CDR3 sequence: CASSLGGGHGTQYF. Written as DNA, the CDR3 is TGTGCCAGCAGCCTAGGGGGGGGCCACGGGACGCAGTATTTT.

This chain uses TRBV5-1 with TRBJ1-4; tentative D call: TRBD1 (5 bases). Germline V gene lookup returns CDR1 SGHRS and CDR2 YFSETQ. The CDR3 sequence is 17 residues long. V lost 1 base and J lost 7, with 20 bases in between. The DNA for the CDR3 is TGCGCCAGCAGCTTGCTTGGTTTAGGGGATGGGGCTGAAAAACTGTTTTTT. This translates into CASSLLGLGDGAEKLFF. Full variable domain (rest looked up from reference TRBV5-1 and TRBJ1-4): KAGVTQTPRYLIKTRGQQVTLSCSPISGHRSVSWYQQTPGQGLQFLFEYFSETQRNKGNFPGRFSGRQFSNSRSEMNVSTLELGDSALYLCASSLLGLGDGAEKLFFGSGTQLSVL.

The chain has TRBV10-3 and TRBJ2-5; 8 bases are a match to TRBD2. Trimming cost V 3 bases and J 5 bases; bases outside gene matches: 8. The CDR3 extends over 15 amino acids. Germline V gene data show CDR1 as ENHRY and CDR2 as SYGVKD. CDR3 sequence: CAISDLPGGGETQYF. The CDR3, as DNA: TGTGCCATCAGTGATCTGCCGGGAGGGGGGGAGACCCAGTACTTC.

The CDR3 sequence is CASSSRTSGERSEQFF. In DNA, the CDR3 is TGTGCCAGCAGCTCCCGGACTAGCGGGGAAAGGAGTGAGCAGTTCTTC. The chain couples TRBV5-4 to TRBJ2-1; 12 bases are shared with TRBD2. Germline values: CDR1 SGHNT, CDR2 YYREEE (reference sequence). J gave up 9 bases and V 3 bases, and 10 bases lay outside the gene matches. This CDR3 comprises 16 residues.

The chain is built from TRBV23-1 and TRBJ2-7; TRBD1 matches 9 bases. TRBV23-1 qualifies as an ORF whose function is uncertain. Trimming cost V 9 bases and J 1 base; bases outside gene matches: 13. CDR3 size: 16 residues. The CDR3, as DNA: TGCGCCAGAGGGGACAGGGAACAACGGACGTCCTACGAGCAGTACTTC. Translated: CARGDREQRTSYEQYF.